The TCR beta chain under discussion was sequenced for a study of blood T cell repertoires in COVID-19. Overall study: Acute-phase and convalescent COVID-19 samples originated in the United States, Italy and Spain. PBMCs, B-cell-depleted T cells, or T cells provided the cDNA or gDNA that made up the material.

The CDR3 is 15 amino acids. The germline CDR1 and CDR2 sequences are LGHDT and YNNKEL (reference sequence). Deletions cut 0 bases from V and 0 bases from J, with 6 bases between. Sequenced by immunoSEQ multiplex PCR; TCRdb stores in-frame clones only, minus some. The sample lists over 250,000 clones, approximately 91% occurring once. The origin of this receptor is a man aged 45 to 65 with acute or convalescent COVID-19. The material sequenced was peripheral blood. This chain connects TRBV3-1 (or the pseudogene TRBV3-2) to TRBJ1-3; unclear D gene. CDR3 in amino acids: CASSQELSSGNTIYF. The DNA for the CDR3 is TGTGCCAGCAGCCAAGAGCTGAGCTCTGGAAACACCATATATTTT.